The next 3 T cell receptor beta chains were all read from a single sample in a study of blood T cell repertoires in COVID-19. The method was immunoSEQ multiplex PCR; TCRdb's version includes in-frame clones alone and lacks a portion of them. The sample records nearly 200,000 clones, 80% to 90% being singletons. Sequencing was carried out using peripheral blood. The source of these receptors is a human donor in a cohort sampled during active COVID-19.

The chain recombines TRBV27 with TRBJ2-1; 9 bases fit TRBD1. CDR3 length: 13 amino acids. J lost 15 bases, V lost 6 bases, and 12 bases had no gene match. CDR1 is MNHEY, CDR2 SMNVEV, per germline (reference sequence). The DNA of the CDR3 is TGTGCCAGCAGGGAGGGACAGGGTGCGTCGTTGTTCTTC. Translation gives CASREGQGASLFF.

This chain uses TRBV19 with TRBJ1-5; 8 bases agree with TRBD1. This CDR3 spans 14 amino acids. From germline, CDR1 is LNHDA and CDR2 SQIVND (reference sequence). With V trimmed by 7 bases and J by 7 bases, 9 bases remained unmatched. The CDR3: CASNGQGQSQPQHF. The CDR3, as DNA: TGTGCCAGTAACGGACAGGGACAAAGCCAGCCCCAGCATTTT.

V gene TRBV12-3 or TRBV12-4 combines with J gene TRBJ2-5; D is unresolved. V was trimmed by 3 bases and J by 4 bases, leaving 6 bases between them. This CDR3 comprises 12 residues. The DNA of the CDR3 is TGTGCCAGCAGTTTTAGGAGAGAGACCCAGTACTTC. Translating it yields CASSFRRETQYF.